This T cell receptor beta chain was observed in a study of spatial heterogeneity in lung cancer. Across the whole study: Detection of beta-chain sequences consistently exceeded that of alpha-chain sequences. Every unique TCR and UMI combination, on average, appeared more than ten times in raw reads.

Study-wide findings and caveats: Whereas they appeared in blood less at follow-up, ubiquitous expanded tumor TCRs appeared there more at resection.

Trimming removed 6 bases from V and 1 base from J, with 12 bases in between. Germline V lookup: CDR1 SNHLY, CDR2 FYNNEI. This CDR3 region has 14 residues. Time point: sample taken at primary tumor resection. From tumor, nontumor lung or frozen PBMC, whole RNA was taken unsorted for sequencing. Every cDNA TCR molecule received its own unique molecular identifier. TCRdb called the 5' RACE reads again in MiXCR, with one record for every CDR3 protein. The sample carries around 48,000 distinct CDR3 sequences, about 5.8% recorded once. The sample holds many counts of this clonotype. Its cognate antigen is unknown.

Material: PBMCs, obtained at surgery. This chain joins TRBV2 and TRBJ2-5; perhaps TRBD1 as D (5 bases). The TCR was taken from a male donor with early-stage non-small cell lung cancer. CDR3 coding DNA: TGTGCCAGCAGCTTTACAGGAATCCAAGAGACCCAGTACTTC. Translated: CASSFTGIQETQYF.